This T cell receptor beta chain was profiled in a study of T cell repertoires in cytomegalovirus infection. As for the study in general: As its CMV epitopes, the study selected recently identified HLA-C-restricted and well-studied HLA-B-restricted targets. Matching HLA type, along with CMV infection, was indicated by public TCR beta signatures. Findings of the study overall: HLA-C-restricted CMV clonotypes gave the most frequent clonotype in two of eight donors.

MiXCR, run by TCRdb on the reads, gives a single entry per CDR3 protein. The sample includes about 830,000 distinct CDR3 sequences, about 33% of them seen just once. Worth noting for this clonotype: The antigen is unknown.

The CDR3 extends over 13 amino acids. The V and J ends lost 6 bases and 5 bases respectively, with 10 bases between them. The germline V gene encodes CDR1 WSHSY and CDR2 SAAADI. This sequence joins TRBV10-2 and TRBJ2-2; no firm D call. The clonotype was recovered from a human donor in good health (CMV status not recorded). Some clones in this sample may be carry-over from other donors' samples. This sample comprised cultured CD8+ T cells from PBMCs, obtained from culture after CMV antigen stimulation. CDR3 region: CASSSKRTGELFF. In DNA, the CDR3 is TGCGCCAGCAGCTCTAAGCGAACCGGGGAGCTGTTTTTT.